This TCR beta chain was identified during a study of T cells after yellow fever vaccination. Study-wide context: Fractions low in cell number were prepared with SMART-Seq v4 Ultra Low Input.

Study-wide findings and caveats: A large majority of primary-vaccination clones showed up again after the booster (approximately 96% CD4, almost 90% CD8). FACS-sorted repertoires might harbor abundant contaminating clonotypes from the bulk population.

Synthesis of TCR cDNA relied on 5'RACE template switching, which attached a universal primer site and UMIs. Via MiXCR, TCRdb re-called the 5' RACE reads, giving one row per CDR3 protein. The data contain about 510,000 distinct CDR3 sequences, 20% to 25% of them singletons. This clonotype was detected only a few times. Its antigen is not known. The germline CDR1 and CDR2 sequences are MNHNY and SVGAGI (reference sequence). This CDR3 spans 13 amino acids. Trimming cost V 6 bases and J 4 bases, with 12 bases left between them. The sequence was obtained from a man aged 18 to 35 who received the YFV17D yellow fever vaccine. The sequencing used PBMCs, collected approximately 20 days after the first yellow fever vaccination. The chain links TRBV6-6 to TRBJ1-2; D call uncertain. CDR3: CASSDREIYGYTF. The CDR3 DNA reads as TGTGCCAGCAGCGACCGGGAGATCTATGGCTACACCTTC.